Below are 30 T cell receptor beta chains sequenced from a single sample in a study of cytomegalovirus exposure and HLA in healthy donors. The PCR contained 60 Vbeta and 13 Jbeta primers. TCRdb keeps only in-frame clones here, not all; method: immunoSEQ multiplex PCR. The top ten hold about 7.4% of the sample, which has around 150,000 clones, roughly 80% seen once. Sequenced: PBMCs. Receptors were obtained from a woman aged 45-60 years in good health and CMV-seropositive.

Regarding this clone: Within the sample, other DNA sequences also encode this same CDR3. The V gene is TRBV4-1, the J gene TRBJ2-3; TRBD2 matches 7 bases. The CDR3 is made up of 18 amino acids. V trimming: 2 bases; J trimming: 0 bases; junction bases outside the gene matches: 11. The V gene's germline CDR1 is MGHRA and CDR2 YSYEKL. Written as DNA, the CDR3 is TGCGCCAGCAGCCAACGAATCTTCCTAGCGGCCAGCACAGATACGCAGTATTTT. Translation: CASSQRIFLAASTDTQYF.

This chain connects TRBV6-5 to TRBJ1-1; 10 bases agree with TRBD1. This CDR3 spans 16 amino acids. Unmatched junction bases numbered 5, after V lost 2 bases and J lost 2 bases. The germline V gene encodes CDR1 MNHEY and CDR2 SVGAGI. In DNA form, the CDR3 reads TGTGCCAGCAGTTACGGGGGGACAGGGGCAAACACTGAAGCTTTCTTT. It codes for CASSYGGTGANTEAFF.

The chain employs TRBV11-2 and TRBJ2-7; D gene uncertain. Germline V gives CDR1 SGHAT, CDR2 FQNNGV. Trimming cost V 2 bases and J 4 bases, with 12 bases left between them. The CDR3 sequence is 14 residues long. This CDR3 reads CASSLLGSRYEQYF. In DNA form, the CDR3 reads TGTGCCAGCAGCTTACTGGGCAGTAGGTACGAGCAGTACTTC.

V gene TRBV28 combines with J gene TRBJ1-3; a weak D match, TRBD1 (6 bases). Germline V lookup: CDR1 MDHEN, CDR2 SYDVKM. CDR3 length: 18 amino acids. The V end was cut by 3 bases, the J end by 6 bases, with 24 bases between. CDR3 protein: CASSFLWKVSGHSNTIYF. For the CDR3, the DNA is TGTGCCAGCAGTTTCCTTTGGAAAGTCTCGGGACATTCAAACACCATATATTTT.

The chain employs TRBV5-4 and TRBJ2-1, with 8 bases fitting TRBD2. Germline CDR1 SGHNT, CDR2 YYREEE (reference sequence). V dropped 4 bases and J dropped 2; count of bases not matched to a gene: 11. CDR3 size: 17 residues. The CDR3 DNA follows: TGTGCCAGCAGCCGTATCAATTTAGCGGGAACCTACAATGAGCAGTTCTTC. Encoded protein: CASSRINLAGTYNEQFF.

In DNA form, the CDR3 reads TGCGCCAGCAGCCCGCCAGGGGACCTATATGGCTACACCTTC. Amino acids: CASSPPGDLYGYTF. The V call is TRBV5-1, the J call TRBJ1-2; weak D call: TRBD1 (6 bases). CDR3 length: 14 amino acids. The V end was cut by 4 bases, the J end by 5 bases, with 15 bases between. CDR1 and CDR2 from the germline V gene are SGHRS and YFSETQ.

This sequence joins TRBV5-4 and TRBJ2-7, with TRBD2 identical over 8 bases. The J segment lost 2 bases and the V segment lost 4 bases, leaving 5 bases of the junction unmatched. The CDR3 runs to 14 residues. In germline, CDR1 is SGHNT, CDR2 YYREEE (reference sequence). The CDR3 loop reads CASSRPGLAYEQYF. Here the CDR3 DNA reads TGTGCCAGCAGCCGACCGGGACTAGCCTACGAGCAGTACTTC.

This chain links TRBV12-5 with TRBJ1-5; no definite D call. Germline V CDR1 and CDR2: LGHNT, FRNRAP. Trimming pared 0 bases from V and 4 bases from J, leaving 4 bases between. The CDR3 contains 13 residues. This chain's CDR3 is CASGLVLNQPQHF. The CDR3, as DNA: TGTGCTAGTGGTTTGGTCCTAAATCAGCCCCAGCATTTT.

The genes are TRBV27 and TRBJ1-1; D perhaps matches TRBD1 (6 bases). Germline CDR1 and CDR2: MNHEY and SMNVEV (reference sequence). CDR3 size: 14 residues. V was pared by 6 bases and J by 3 bases, with 14 bases between. In nucleotides, the CDR3 is TGTGCCAGCAGCCTAACAGGGACCTACACTGAAGCTTTCTTT. Translation gives CASSLTGTYTEAFF.

The table lists this clone with a count of one. The V call is TRBV9, the J call TRBJ2-7, with 7 bases identical to TRBD1. The CDR3 spans 15 residues. Per the germline V gene, CDR1 is SGDLS and CDR2 is YYNGEE. V was clipped by 4 bases and J by 2 bases; unmatched bases: 9. CDR3 loop: CASSTEQGLTYEQYF. In DNA, the CDR3 is TGTGCCAGCAGCACAGAACAGGGGTTGACCTACGAGCAGTACTTC.

The rearrangement links TRBV7-2 to TRBJ2-7; no firm D call. Per germline, CDR1 SGHTA and CDR2 FQGNSA. The germline V and J ends were trimmed by 2 bases and 3 bases, with 14 bases remaining between them. The CDR3 runs to 15 residues. In DNA, the CDR3 is TGTGCCAGCAGCTTAATATTGGGCAGCTACTACGAGCAGTACTTC. Translated: CASSLILGSYYEQYF.

The CDR3 DNA follows: TGTGCCAGCAGCTTAGAATCGGGTGGGAATTCACCCCTCCACTTT. Residues: CASSLESGGNSPLHF. The chain employs TRBV11-2 and TRBJ1-6; unclear D gene. Germline V gene lookup returns CDR1 SGHAT and CDR2 FQNNGV. CDR3 size: 15 residues. The V end lost 0 bases, the J end lost 7 bases, and 10 bases lay between the germline ends.

The J gene is TRBJ2-7, the V gene TRBV6-1, with 9 positions matching TRBD2. The V and J ends lost 2 bases and 6 bases, in that order; junction bases with no gene match: 8. Looked up from germline, CDR1 is MNHNS and CDR2 is SASEGT. The CDR3 is 15 amino acids. The CDR3 is CASSERLGLAGEQYF. The DNA of the CDR3 is TGTGCCAGCAGTGAAAGGCTGGGACTAGCAGGCGAGCAGTACTTC.

There are a few counts of this clone. The chain links TRBV27 to TRBJ2-1, with TRBD1 as a possible D gene (8 bases). The length of the CDR3 is 13 residues. Trimming took 4 bases from V and 10 from J, leaving 14 bases between them. CDR1 is MNHEY, CDR2 SMNVEV, per germline (reference sequence). This CDR3 is CASSSTGGDEQFF. CDR3 sequence (DNA): TGTGCCAGCAGTTCCACAGGGGGGGACGAGCAGTTCTTC.

This chain connects TRBV2 to TRBJ2-1, with 9 bases matching TRBD2. Trimming at V came to 4 bases and at J to 5 bases, leaving 6 bases not matched to a gene. Germline-derived CDR1 and CDR2 are SNHLY and FYNNEI. The CDR3 length is 15 residues. The CDR3 DNA sequence: TGTGCCAGCAGTGCAGGGACTAGCCCTGACAATGAGCAGTTCTTC. Its protein is CASSAGTSPDNEQFF.

Comments on this clone: Compared with germline, one end of the junction differs, possibly owing to a read error. This chain connects TRBV4-1 to TRBJ2-4; D is uncertain. The CDR3 extends over 15 amino acids. The germline CDR1 and CDR2 sequences are MGHRA and YSYEKL. The CDR3 DNA reads TGCGCCAGCAGCCATTTATGGTCCCCTAAAAACAGTCAGTACTTC. Translated, it gives CASSHLWSPKNSQYF.

The gene calls are TRBV5-1 and TRBJ2-1, with TRBD2 matching 8 bases. The germline CDR1 and CDR2 sequences are SGHRS and YFSETQ. Trimming cost V 3 bases and J 4 bases; bases outside gene matches: 6. The CDR3 has 15 amino acids. In DNA form, the CDR3 reads TGCGCCAGCAGCTGGAGCGGGAGAGGTTACAATGAGCAGTTCTTC. Translated: CASSWSGRGYNEQFF.

The chain links TRBV10-3 to TRBJ2-5; a weak D match, TRBD1 (6 bases). There are 15 residues in the CDR3. The germline gives CDR1 ENHRY, CDR2 SYGVKD. V gave up 0 bases and J gave up 4 bases, with 12 bases separating them. For the CDR3, the DNA is TGTGCCATCAGTGAGTCTAGGGGGAACCTAGAGACCCAGTACTTC. Its translation is CAISESRGNLETQYF.

J is TRBJ1-2 and V is TRBV4-3; the D gene is possibly TRBD1 (6 bases). CDR3 size: 18 residues. V lost 1 base, J lost 1 base, and 19 bases lay in between. Per germline, CDR1 LGHNA and CDR2 YSLEER. In nucleotides, the CDR3 is TGCGCCAGCAGCCAAGGCCCGATACAGGGAATCTATAACTATGGCTACACCTTC. It translates to CASSQGPIQGIYNYGYTF.

V gene TRBV6-5 combines with J gene TRBJ1-1; D is unclear. The germline gives CDR1 MNHEY, CDR2 SVGAGI. V dropped 5 bases and J dropped 9 bases, with 13 bases sitting between them. The CDR3 runs to 12 residues. The CDR3 protein is CASSPLGLQAFF. For the CDR3, the DNA is TGTGCCAGCAGTCCCCTAGGACTGCAAGCTTTCTTT.

The V call is TRBV9, the J call TRBJ1-1; 8 nucleotides agree with TRBD1. This CDR3 has 16 amino acids. Per the germline V gene, CDR1 is SGDLS and CDR2 is YYNGEE. V shed 3 bases and J 6 bases; nucleotides not matched to a gene: 13. This CDR3 is CASSAGGPDRGPEAFF. Here the CDR3 DNA reads TGTGCCAGCAGCGCCGGGGGCCCTGACAGGGGTCCTGAAGCTTTCTTT.

CDR3 residues: CASSLAPAVSTDTQYF. The CDR3 nucleotides are TGTGCCAGCAGCTTGGCTCCAGCGGTATCAACAGATACGCAGTATTTT. The chain employs TRBV5-6 and TRBJ2-3; weak D call: TRBD2 (5 bases). Germline V CDR1 and CDR2: SGHDT, YYEEEE. CDR3 length equals 16 residues. V gave up 0 bases and J gave up 3 bases, with 14 bases separating them.

There are a few counts of this clone. V is TRBV7-2 and J is TRBJ2-2; 8 nucleotides line up with TRBD1. With 3 bases clipped from V and 4 bases from J, the junction kept 7 bases outside the gene matches. The CDR3 extends over 16 amino acids. Germline V gene data show CDR1 as SGHTA and CDR2 as FQGNSA. In DNA, the CDR3 is TGTGCCAGCAGCTTTACAGGGGGTTCCGGCACCGGGGAGCTGTTTTTT. Its protein is CASSFTGGSGTGELFF.

CDR3 amino acids: CASSQDGGGYGYTF. The CDR3 DNA reads TGCGCCAGCAGCCAAGATGGGGGGGGCTATGGCTACACCTTC. The chain employs TRBV4-1 and TRBJ1-2; possible D gene TRBD1, 5 bases. V was shortened by 0 bases and J by 4 bases, with 9 bases between the two germline ends. Per germline, CDR1 MGHRA and CDR2 YSYEKL. The CDR3 is made up of 14 amino acids.

The count of this clone is one. This sequence joins TRBV6-1 and TRBJ2-1, with 9 nucleotides matching TRBD1. This CDR3 is 13 amino acids long. V lost 10 bases and J lost 8; bases outside the gene matches: 9. Germline CDR1 reads MNHNS; CDR2 reads SASEGT. The CDR3 sequence: CAIQGANRDEQFF. The CDR3, as DNA: TGTGCCATACAGGGGGCAAATAGGGATGAGCAGTTCTTC.

Comments on this clone: A read error may account for a junction end that differs from germline. V and J are TRBV30 and TRBJ2-1; weak D call: TRBD1 (5 bases). This CDR3 comprises 14 residues. CDR1 and CDR2 from the germline V gene are GTSNPN and SVGIG (reference sequence). The CDR3 is CACSDSRSYNEQFF. The CDR3 nucleotides read TGTGCCTGCAGTGACAGTCGCTCCTACAATGAGCAGTTCTTC.

V gene TRBV6-6 combines with J gene TRBJ2-7, with 7 bases lining up with TRBD1. V trimming: 7 bases; J trimming: 6 bases; junction bases outside the gene matches: 9. The germline gives CDR1 MNHNY, CDR2 SVGAGI (reference sequence). CDR3 size: 13 residues. The CDR3 DNA reads TGTGCCAGCAACACAGGGGAATGGGGCGAGCAGTACTTC. This sequence encodes CASNTGEWGEQYF.

This chain uses TRBV4-3 with TRBJ2-7; 7 nucleotides agree with TRBD1. This CDR3 spans 15 amino acids. Germline-derived CDR1 and CDR2 are LGHNA and YSLEER. The V and J ends lost 4 bases and 4 bases, in that order; junction bases with no gene match: 10. CDR3 residues: CASSPIRDSKYEQYF. CDR3 in DNA: TGCGCCAGCAGCCCGATCCGGGACAGCAAATACGAGCAGTACTTC.

The V and J genes are TRBV4-3 and TRBJ1-6; D ambiguous. Trimming took off 1 base at V and 8 bases at J, with 12 bases between the two ends. Germline V gene sequence: CDR1 LGHNA, CDR2 YSLEER. CDR3 length equals 15 residues. The DNA for the CDR3 is TGCGCCAGCAGCCAAGGGGAGGTTAGACATTCACCCCTCCACTTT. Encoded protein: CASSQGEVRHSPLHF.

A single count supports this clone. The rearrangement joins TRBV30 to TRBJ1-2; 7 bases line up with TRBD1. Germline V lookup: CDR1 GTSNPN, CDR2 SVGIG (reference sequence). This CDR3 comprises 12 residues. With 4 bases clipped from V and 8 bases from J, the junction kept 7 bases outside the gene matches. The CDR3 region has the DNA TGTGCCTGGACAGACAGGGTGAGGGGCTACACCTTC. It yields the protein CAWTDRVRGYTF.